A selection of T cell receptor beta chains follows, all from one sample in a study of beta chain features in type 1 diabetes. TCRdb keeps only in-frame clones here, not all; method: immunoSEQ multiplex PCR. The sample contains fewer than 350,000 clones, about 20% of which appear only once. The sample was naive CD4+ T cells from blood. Receptors were obtained from a woman between 18 and 29 years old in good health. Each CDR3 is given with its conserved first and last residue. Each record gives: J gene, clone size, V gene, D gene, CDR3 DNA, CDR3 protein. The D gene is left open where the match is weak. Part of the rows lack a size; the others show once, few, many or a class for expanded clones.

TRBJ2-7,-,TRBV5-1,TRBD1,TGCGCCAGCAGCCCCAGGGACAGGGGTGGCTCCTACGAGCAGTACTTC,CASSPRDRGGSYEQYF
TRBJ2-1,-,TRBV6-5,TRBD2,TGTGCCAGCAGTTCTGGACTAGCGGGGGGTGGTGAGCAGTTCTTC,CASSSGLAGGGEQFF
TRBJ2-7,few,TRBV7-9,TRBD2,TGTGCCAGCAGCTCCCGCGGGGGACCAGGCGAGCAGTACTTC,CASSSRGGPGEQYF
TRBJ2-2,-,TRBV9,-,TGTGCCAGCAGCGTAGAGGCAGGGTCCACCGGGGAGCTGTTTTTT,CASSVEAGSTGELFF
TRBJ2-1,few,TRBV9,TRBD1,TGTGCCAGCAGCGTAGGGACAGGGAGCAATGAGCAGTTCTTC,CASSVGTGSNEQFF
TRBJ2-5,few,TRBV7-7,-,TGTGCTAGCAGCCCCCGCGGGATGCGTGGGACCCAGTACTTC,CASSPRGMRGTQYF
TRBJ2-5,few,TRBV6-4,-,TGTGCCAGCAGTGATTCAAAGACCCAGTACTTC,CASSDSKTQYF
TRBJ2-3,few,TRBV7-9,TRBD1,TGTGCCAGCAGCTTACGCGGCAGGGGGTCCGGCACAGATACGCAGTATTTT,CASSLRGRGSGTDTQYF
TRBJ1-2,-,TRBV30,-,TGTGCCTGGAGTAGGGGGGGCGGAGACTATGGCTACACCTTC,CAWSRGGGDYGYTF
TRBJ2-3,few,TRBV7-9,TRBD2,TGTGCCAGCAGCTCAAGACTAGCGGGGGACCGCACAGATACGCAGTATTTT,CASSSRLAGDRTDTQYF
TRBJ2-3,few,TRBV9,-,TGTGCCAGCAGCGTAGCGACAGGGAGGGATACGCAGTATTTT,CASSVATGRDTQYF
TRBJ1-6,-,TRBV5-1,-,TGCGCCAGCAGTCTCCAGGGGTATAATTCACCCCTCCACTTT,CASSLQGYNSPLHF
TRBJ2-1,few,TRBV18,-,TGTGCCAGCTCAGCCGGACTATCTAAGAACAATGAGCAGTTCTTC,CASSAGLSKNNEQFF
TRBJ1-2,few,TRBV19,-,TGTGCCAGTAGTGCCAAGGGGAACTATGGCTACACCTTC,CASSAKGNYGYTF
TRBJ2-5,few,TRBV2,TRBD1,TGTGCCAGCAGCGATGGACAGGGACAAGAGACCCAGTACTTC,CASSDGQGQETQYF
TRBJ2-1,-,TRBV25-1,TRBD2,TGTGCCAGCAGTGATCCAGGACTAGCGGGGGCCGAGCAGTTCTTC,CASSDPGLAGAEQFF
TRBJ2-2,-,TRBV7-7,TRBD2,TGTGCTAGCAGCTCGACTAGCGGGGGCCCGAACACCGGGGAGCTGTTTTTT,CASSSTSGGPNTGELFF
TRBJ2-5,few,TRBV18,-,TGTGCCAGCTCACCCGAGAACCAAGAGACCCAGTACTTC,CASSPENQETQYF
TRBJ1-4,-,TRBV29-1,-,TGCAGCGTTGTGAGTAGAGAAGAAAAACTGTTTTTT,CSVVSREEKLFF
TRBJ2-7,-,TRBV10-3,-,TGTGCCATCAGCGAGGACAGACGACAATCCTACGAGCAGTACTTC,CAISEDRRQSYEQYF
TRBJ1-6,few,TRBV30,-,TGTGCCTGGAGTGACATACAGCTGAAGTGGCCACCCCTCCACTTT,CAWSDIQLKWPPLHF
TRBJ2-1,-,TRBV5-1,TRBD2,TGCGCCAGCAGCTTGGGGACTAGCGGGAGCCGCTACAATGAGCAGTTCTTC,CASSLGTSGSRYNEQFF
TRBJ1-4,few,TRBV5-6,TRBD1,TGTGCCAGCAGCTTGTGGACAGGCAGTAATGAAAAACTGTTTTTT,CASSLWTGSNEKLFF
TRBJ2-1,few,TRBV5-6,TRBD1,TGTGCCAGCAGCTTGGGACAGGGAGTATCGAATGAGCAGTTCTTC,CASSLGQGVSNEQFF
TRBJ1-3,-,TRBV19,-,TGTGCCAGTAGTATGACAGAAGCCACCATATATTTT,CASSMTEATIYF
TRBJ1-2,-,TRBV29-1,-,TGCAGCGTTCAGCCCGGAGCCTATGGCTACACCTTC,CSVQPGAYGYTF
TRBJ1-1,few,TRBV9,-,TGTGCCAGCAGCGTAGACCCGATCCGGGGGACTGAAGCTTTCTTT,CASSVDPIRGTEAFF
TRBJ1-2,few,TRBV30,TRBD1,TGTGCCTGGAGTGGACAGGGGTCTGGCTACACCTTC,CAWSGQGSGYTF
TRBJ1-1,-,TRBV5-1,-,TGCGCCAGCAGCTGGGGGACACGCAACACTGAAGCTTTCTTT,CASSWGTRNTEAFF
TRBJ1-2,few,TRBV4-1,-,TGCGCCAGCAGCCTGGACTATAACTATGGCTACACCTTC,CASSLDYNYGYTF
TRBJ2-5,-,TRBV5-1,TRBD2,TGCGCCAGCAGCTTGAGGCGGGGGGACCAAGAGACCCAGTACTTC,CASSLRRGDQETQYF
TRBJ2-1,-,TRBV5-1,TRBD2,TGCGCCAGCAGCTTGGCTAGCGGGAGTAGACGGATATACAATGAGCAGTTCTTC,CASSLASGSRRIYNEQFF
TRBJ2-3,-,TRBV7-9,-,TGTGCCAGCAGCTCCAGGGGCGGCGGGAGTGCTTTCGCAGATACGCAGTATTTT,CASSSRGGGSAFADTQYF
TRBJ2-1,few,TRBV5-4,-,TGTGCCAGCAGCTTGGAGGAGCCGTCCTACAATGAGCAGTTCTTC,CASSLEEPSYNEQFF
TRBJ2-7,-,TRBV29-1,TRBD2,TGCAGCGTCGGGGGGGGCTACGAGCAGTACTTC,CSVGGGYEQYF
TRBJ2-6,-,TRBV30,-,TGTGCCTGGTCGAAATTTTTACCCCAGGGGTTAGGATCGACCAACGTCCTGACTTTC,CAWSKFLPQGLGSTNVLTF
TRBJ2-1,few,TRBV7-2,-,TGTGCCAGCAGCTTCAACAACCGAGCGGAGTTCTTC,CASSFNNRAEFF
TRBJ2-2,few,TRBV5-1,-,TGCGCCAGCAGCTCACAGGGCGCCGGGGAGCTGTTTTTT,CASSSQGAGELFF
TRBJ2-5,few,TRBV29-1,TRBD1,TGCAGCGTTGAAGGTGACAGGGGATCGACCCAGTACTTC,CSVEGDRGSTQYF
TRBJ2-5,-,TRBV9,-,TGTGCCAGCAGCGTAAGCCTTTCGGGGGAGACCCAGTACTTC,CASSVSLSGETQYF
TRBJ2-4,few,TRBV7-3,-,TGTGCCAGCAGCGCAGGGTCGTCACGGGGGAGCATTCAGTACTTC,CASSAGSSRGSIQYF
TRBJ1-5,few,TRBV6-5,TRBD1,TGTGCCAGCAGCATCGACAGGGGCGGAAAGCCCCAGCATTTT,CASSIDRGGKPQHF
TRBJ2-2,few,TRBV30,-,TGTGCCTGGAATAGCGGAGTCACCGGGGAGCTGTTTTTT,CAWNSGVTGELFF
TRBJ2-3,-,TRBV5-1,-,TGCGCCAGCAGCTTGAACCTGGGAGGAGATACGCAGTATTTT,CASSLNLGGDTQYF
TRBJ1-1,-,TRBV7-8,TRBD1,TGTGCCAGCAGCTTAGACAGGGGGACTGAAGCTTTCTTT,CASSLDRGTEAFF
TRBJ2-1,-,TRBV7-9,TRBD1,TGTGCCAGCAGCACACAGGGGATCACCTACAATGAGCAGTTCTTC,CASSTQGITYNEQFF
TRBJ1-6,few,TRBV30,-,TGTGCCTGGAGTGCGGGGGACTCACCCCTCCACTTT,CAWSAGDSPLHF